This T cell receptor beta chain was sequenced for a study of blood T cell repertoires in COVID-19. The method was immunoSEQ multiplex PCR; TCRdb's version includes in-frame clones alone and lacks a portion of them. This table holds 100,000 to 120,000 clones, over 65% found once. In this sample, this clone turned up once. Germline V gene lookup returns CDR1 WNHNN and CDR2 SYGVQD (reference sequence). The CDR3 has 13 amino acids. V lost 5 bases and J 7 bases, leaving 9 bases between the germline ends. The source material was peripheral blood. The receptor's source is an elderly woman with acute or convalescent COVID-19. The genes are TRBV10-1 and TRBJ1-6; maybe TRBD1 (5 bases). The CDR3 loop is CASSPQGNSPLHF. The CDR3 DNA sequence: TGCGCCAGCAGTCCCCAGGGAAATTCACCCCTCCACTTT.